This TCR beta chain comes out of a study of CD8+ T cells in alopecia areata. Per germline, CDR1 MDHEN and CDR2 SYDVKM. The CDR3 is made up of 15 amino acids. V lost 4 bases and J lost 4, with 11 bases in between. Study conclusions and caveats: There were also resident alphabeta T cells of normal skin sequenced in scalp samples.

This clone was seen a handful of times. Its antigen remains unknown. Extracted RNA was reverse transcribed, and the resulting cDNA served as sequencing template. Assay: immunoSEQ multiplex PCR; the TCRdb copy retains only in-frame clones and omits some. The data hold about 140,000 clones, with 62% observed a single time. Input material: CD8+ T cells sorted from blood. The gene calls are TRBV28 and TRBJ2-6, with a possible D match to TRBD1 (6 bases). This receptor was obtained from a human donor in good health. The CDR3 loop reads CASSSRGSGANVLTF. DNA for the CDR3: TGTGCCAGCAGTTCCAGGGGCTCAGGGGCCAACGTCCTGACTTTC.